This TCR beta chain was sequenced for a study of blood T cell repertoires in COVID-19. The overall study: Sites across the United States, Italy and Spain contributed samples from acute and convalescent COVID-19.

The length of the CDR3 is 13 residues. CDR1 and CDR2 (germline): KGHSH, LQKENI. Trimming left V 1 base short and J 6 bases short, with 9 bases between. Recruited during active infection, patients (from Seattle) were subsequently followed longitudinally. In the original analysis: How many nucleated cells were present was estimated from reference gene primer amplification. Measured with immunoSEQ multiplex PCR; TCRdb has only the in-frame clones, and not every one. The DNA gave D and trimming, while V, J and clone size come from that table. The sample holds some 220,000 clones, roughly 85% seen once. The rearrangement joins TRBV18 to TRBJ1-1; D is ambiguous. This receptor was obtained from a woman between 65 and 79 years old with COVID-19, enrolled during active disease. The sequencing input was peripheral blood. The CDR3: CASSPQVTAEAFF. The CDR3 DNA follows: TGTGCCAGCTCACCACAAGTTACTGCTGAAGCTTTCTTT. Drawing the rest from reference TRBV18 and TRBJ1-1, the complete variable domain is NAGVMQNPRHLVRRRGQEARLRCSPMKGHSHVYWYRQLPEEGLKFMVYLQKENIIDESGMPKERFSAEFPKEGPSILRIQQVVRGDSAAYFCASSPQVTAEAFFGQGTRLTVV.